This TCR beta chain was obtained from a study of Graves' ophthalmopathy and Graves' hyperthyroidism. Study summary: The stable label applied to hyperthyroidism with no ophthalmopathy within 18 months of follow-up.

Broader study findings: Ophthalmopathy progression was predicted with under 71% sensitivity and approximately 79% specificity.

Amplification targeted the TCR beta CDR3 regions, with RNA transcripts as the source material. The workflow started with a first-round RT-PCR run with HTBI primers and then moved on to a second-round multiplex PCR. Using its own MiXCR run on the multiplex PCR reads, TCRdb lists one record per CDR3 protein. The sample lists around 1.1 million distinct CDR3 sequences, 35% to 40% seen once, with around 10% in the top ten. Only a few counts were recorded for this clonotype. Its specificity is not known. Exclusion criteria comprised other autoimmune diseases, uncontrolled infections, pregnancy or lactation in patients. Symptoms, serum thyroxine and TRAb, thyroid ultrasound, and orbital computed tomography formed the diagnostic basis. This CDR3 region has 12 residues. Germline CDR1 MNHNS, CDR2 SASEGT. The V and J ends lost 6 bases and 11 bases respectively, with 16 bases between them.

This sequence was found in an adult man with Graves' hyperthyroidism. This chain connects TRBV6-1 to TRBJ1-1; D is ambiguous. The sequencing input was peripheral blood or thyroid tissue (not recorded which). CDR3 coding DNA: TGTGCCAGCAGCCTCCTGGTGCAGTTGGCTTTCTTT. Amino acids: CASSLLVQLAFF.